This T cell receptor beta chain was identified in a study of blood T cell repertoires in COVID-19. Overall study context: Sources were T cells, B-cell-depleted T cells, or PBMCs; the material itself was cDNA or gDNA.

Germline assignment: CDR1 SGHTS and CDR2 YDEGEE. The V gene lost 2 bases and the J gene lost 8 bases, with 14 bases spanning the gap. The CDR3 is 13 amino acids. One Seattle source followed patients from active infection through their disease course. Some clones are missing from TCRdb's copy, which holds only in-frame ones; the method was immunoSEQ multiplex PCR. This repertoire shows 450,000 or so clones, 80% to 90% found once; its top ten account for about 0.91%. Sequencing was done on a sample of peripheral blood. The J gene is TRBJ2-7, the V gene TRBV5-8, with D perhaps TRBD1 (6 bases). This clonotype was obtained from a man between 18 and 29 years old with COVID-19, enrolled during active disease. The CDR3 nucleotides are TGTGCCAGCAGCTTAGGACAGAACGGGAAGCAGTACTTC. Protein: CASSLGQNGKQYF.